This TCR beta chain was identified in a study of cytotoxic CD8 clonotypes in ibrutinib-treated CLL. Assay: immunoSEQ multiplex PCR; the TCRdb copy retains only in-frame clones and omits some. The profile shows approximately 45,000 clones, roughly 69% of them singletons. General study results and limits: Collection times varied between progressing and sustained-remission patients. Clonality climbed at ibrutinib response, then dropped toward baseline at progression.

Of note for this clone: Its antigen is not identified.

Looked up from germline, CDR1 is SEHNR and CDR2 is FQNEAQ (reference sequence). V was pared by 1 base and J by 4 bases, with 9 bases between. This CDR3 has 14 amino acids. The rearrangement uses TRBV7-9 and TRBJ2-3, with D perhaps TRBD2 (6 bases). The sample here was PBMCs, taken after 12 months of ibrutinib treatment. This sequence originates from a human donor with chronic lymphocytic leukemia. The CDR3 DNA follows: TGTGCCAGCAGCTTAGGAGGAGGGCCAGATACGCAGTATTTT. Amino acid sequence: CASSLGGGPDTQYF.